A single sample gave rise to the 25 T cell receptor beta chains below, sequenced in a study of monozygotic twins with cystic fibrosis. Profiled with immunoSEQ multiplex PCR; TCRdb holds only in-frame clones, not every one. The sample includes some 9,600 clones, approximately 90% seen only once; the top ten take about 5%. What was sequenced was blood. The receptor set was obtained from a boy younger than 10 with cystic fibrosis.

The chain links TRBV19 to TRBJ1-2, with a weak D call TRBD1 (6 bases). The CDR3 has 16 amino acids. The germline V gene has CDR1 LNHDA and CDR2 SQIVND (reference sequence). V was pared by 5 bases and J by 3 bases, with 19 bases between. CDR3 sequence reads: CASSGIETGHYYGYTF. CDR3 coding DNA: TGTGCCAGTAGTGGAATCGAAACGGGACACTACTATGGCTACACCTTC.

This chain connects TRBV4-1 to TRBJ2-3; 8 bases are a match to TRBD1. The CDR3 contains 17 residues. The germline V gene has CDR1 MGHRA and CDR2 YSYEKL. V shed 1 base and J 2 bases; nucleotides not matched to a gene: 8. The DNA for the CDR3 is TGCGCCAGCAGCCAAGCCCGGACAGGGAGTCCCACAGATACGCAGTATTTT. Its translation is CASSQARTGSPTDTQYF.

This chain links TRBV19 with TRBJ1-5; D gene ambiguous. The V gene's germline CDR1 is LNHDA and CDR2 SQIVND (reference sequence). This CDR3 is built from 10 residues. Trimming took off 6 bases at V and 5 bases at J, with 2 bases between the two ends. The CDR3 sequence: CASRYQPQHF. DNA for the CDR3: TGTGCCAGTAGATATCAGCCCCAGCATTTT.

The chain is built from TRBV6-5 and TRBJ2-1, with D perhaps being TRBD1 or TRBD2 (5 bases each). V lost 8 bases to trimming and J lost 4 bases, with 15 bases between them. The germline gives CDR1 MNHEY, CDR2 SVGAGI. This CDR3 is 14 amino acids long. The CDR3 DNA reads TGTGCCAGCTCTATCCGGGACGGATACAATGAGCAGTTCTTC. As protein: CASSIRDGYNEQFF.

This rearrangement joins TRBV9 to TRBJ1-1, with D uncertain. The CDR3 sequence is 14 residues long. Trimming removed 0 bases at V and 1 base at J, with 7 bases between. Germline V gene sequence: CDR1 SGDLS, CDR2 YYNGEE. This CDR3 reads CASSVVPGNTEAFF. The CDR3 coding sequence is TGTGCCAGCAGCGTAGTCCCAGGGAACACTGAAGCTTTCTTT.

The DNA of the CDR3 is TGTGCCAGCAGCTTACCCTCTAGGACAGATACGCAGTATTTT. It encodes CASSLPSRTDTQYF. This chain joins TRBV13 and TRBJ2-3, with unresolved D. The V gene's germline CDR1 is PRHDT and CDR2 FYEKMQ (reference sequence). V was pared by 2 bases and J by 3 bases, with 9 bases between. The CDR3 contains 14 residues.

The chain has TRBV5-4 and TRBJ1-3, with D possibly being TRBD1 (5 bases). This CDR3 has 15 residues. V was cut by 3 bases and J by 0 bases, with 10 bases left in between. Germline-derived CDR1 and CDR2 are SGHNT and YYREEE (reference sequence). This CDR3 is CASSSDRSSGNTIYF. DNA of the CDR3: TGTGCCAGCAGCTCCGACAGAAGCTCTGGAAACACCATATATTTT.

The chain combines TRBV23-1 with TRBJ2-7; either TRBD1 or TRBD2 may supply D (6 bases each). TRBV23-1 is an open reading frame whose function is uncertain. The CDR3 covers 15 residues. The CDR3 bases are TGCGCCAGCACTCAATCAGGAGGGGGCTCCTACGAGCAGTACGTC. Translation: CASTQSGGGSYEQYV.

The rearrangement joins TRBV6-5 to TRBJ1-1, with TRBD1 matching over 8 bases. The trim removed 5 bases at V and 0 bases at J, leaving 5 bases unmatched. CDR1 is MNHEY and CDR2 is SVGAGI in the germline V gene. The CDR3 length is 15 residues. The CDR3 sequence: CASSRTGNMNTEAFF. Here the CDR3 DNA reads TGTGCCAGCAGTAGGACAGGGAACATGAACACTGAAGCTTTCTTT.

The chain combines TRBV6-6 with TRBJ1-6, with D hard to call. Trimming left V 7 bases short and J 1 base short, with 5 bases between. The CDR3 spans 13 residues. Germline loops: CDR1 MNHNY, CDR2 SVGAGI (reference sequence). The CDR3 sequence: CASTFSYNSPLHF. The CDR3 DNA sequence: TGTGCCAGCACGTTTTCCTATAATTCACCCCTCCACTTT.

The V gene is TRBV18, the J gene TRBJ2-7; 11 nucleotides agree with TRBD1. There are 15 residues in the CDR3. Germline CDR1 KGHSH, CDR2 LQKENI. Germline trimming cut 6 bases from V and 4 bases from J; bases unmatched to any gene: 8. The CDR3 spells CASSPGTGGKYEQYF. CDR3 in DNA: TGTGCCAGCTCGCCCGGGACAGGGGGTAAATACGAGCAGTACTTC. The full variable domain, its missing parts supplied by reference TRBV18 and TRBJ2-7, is NAGVMQNPRHLVRRRGQEARLRCSPMKGHSHVYWYRQLPEEGLKFMVYLQKENIIDESGMPKERFSAEFPKEGPSILRIQQVVRGDSAAYFCASSPGTGGKYEQYFGPGTRLTVT.

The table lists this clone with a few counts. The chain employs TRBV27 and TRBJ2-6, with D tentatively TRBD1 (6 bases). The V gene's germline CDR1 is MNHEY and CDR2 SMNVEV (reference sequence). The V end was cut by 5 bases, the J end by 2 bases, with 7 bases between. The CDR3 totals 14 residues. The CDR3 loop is CASSRQAGANVLTF. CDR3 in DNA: TGTGCCAGCAGTCGACAGGCTGGGGCCAACGTCCTGACTTTC.

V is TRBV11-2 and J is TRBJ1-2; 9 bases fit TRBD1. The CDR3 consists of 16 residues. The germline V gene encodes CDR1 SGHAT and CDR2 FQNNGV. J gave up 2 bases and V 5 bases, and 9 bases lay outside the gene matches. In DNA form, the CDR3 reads TGTGCCAGCAGCCCCACCAGGGACAGGGAGAACTATGGCTACACCTTC. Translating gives CASSPTRDRENYGYTF.

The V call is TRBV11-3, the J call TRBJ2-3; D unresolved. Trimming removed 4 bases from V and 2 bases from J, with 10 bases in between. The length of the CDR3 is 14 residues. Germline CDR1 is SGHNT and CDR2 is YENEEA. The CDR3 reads CASSSGGYTDTQYF. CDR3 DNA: TGTGCCAGCAGCTCCGGCGGTTACACAGATACGCAGTATTTT.

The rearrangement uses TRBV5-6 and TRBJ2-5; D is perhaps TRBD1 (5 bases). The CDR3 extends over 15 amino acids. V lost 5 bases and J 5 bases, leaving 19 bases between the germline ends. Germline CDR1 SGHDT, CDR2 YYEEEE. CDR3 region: CASSFLRVAGETQYF. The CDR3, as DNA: TGTGCCAGCAGTTTTTTAAGGGTTGCAGGGGAGACCCAGTACTTC. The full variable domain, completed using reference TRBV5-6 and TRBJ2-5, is DAGVTQSPTHLIKTRGQQVTLRCSPKSGHDTVSWYQQALGQGPQFIFQYYEEEERQRGNFPDRFSGHQFPNYSSELNVNALLLGDSALYLCASSFLRVAGETQYFGPGTRLLVL.

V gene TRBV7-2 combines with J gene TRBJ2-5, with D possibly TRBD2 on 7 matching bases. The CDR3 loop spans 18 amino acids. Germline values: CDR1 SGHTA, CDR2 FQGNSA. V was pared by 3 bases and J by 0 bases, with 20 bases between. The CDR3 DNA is TGTGCCAGCAGCTTTCCCTCTAGGGGGGGATCGTACCAAGAGACCCAGTACTTC. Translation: CASSFPSRGGSYQETQYF.

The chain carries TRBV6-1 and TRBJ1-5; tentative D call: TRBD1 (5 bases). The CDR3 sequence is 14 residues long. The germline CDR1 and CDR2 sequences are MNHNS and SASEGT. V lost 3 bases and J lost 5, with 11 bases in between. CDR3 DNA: TGTGCCAGCAGTGACGAGGGGCTGTATCAGCCCCAGCATTTT. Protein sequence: CASSDEGLYQPQHF.

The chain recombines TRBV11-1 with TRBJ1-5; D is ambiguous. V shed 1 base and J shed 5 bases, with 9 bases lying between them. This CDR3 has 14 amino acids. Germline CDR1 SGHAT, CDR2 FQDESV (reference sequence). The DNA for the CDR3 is TGTGCCAGCAGCTTAGTCGGGAGAGATCAGCCCCAGCATTTT. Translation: CASSLVGRDQPQHF.

The CDR3 is CASSYTGGRTDTQYF. The CDR3 region has the DNA TGTGCCAGCAGCTATACCGGGGGGCGCACAGATACGCAGTATTTT. J is TRBJ2-3 and V is TRBV7-2; D might be TRBD2 (7 bases). The CDR3 extends over 15 amino acids. The V gene lost 4 bases and the J gene lost 1 base, with 12 bases spanning the gap. Per the germline V gene, CDR1 is SGHTA and CDR2 is FQGNSA.

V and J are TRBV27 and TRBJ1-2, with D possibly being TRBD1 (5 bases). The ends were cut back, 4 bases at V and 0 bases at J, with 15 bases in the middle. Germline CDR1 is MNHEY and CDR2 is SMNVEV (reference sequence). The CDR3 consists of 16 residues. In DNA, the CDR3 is TGTGCCAGCAGTTCCCTTGGGGCCCCAGCTAACTATGGCTACACCTTC. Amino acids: CASSSLGAPANYGYTF.

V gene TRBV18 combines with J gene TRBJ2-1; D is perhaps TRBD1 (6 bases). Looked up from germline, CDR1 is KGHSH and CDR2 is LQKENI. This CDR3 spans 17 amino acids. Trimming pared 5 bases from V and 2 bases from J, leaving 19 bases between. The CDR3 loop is CASSYRTPWDTYNEQFF. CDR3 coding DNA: TGTGCCAGCTCATACAGGACTCCTTGGGACACCTACAATGAGCAGTTCTTC.

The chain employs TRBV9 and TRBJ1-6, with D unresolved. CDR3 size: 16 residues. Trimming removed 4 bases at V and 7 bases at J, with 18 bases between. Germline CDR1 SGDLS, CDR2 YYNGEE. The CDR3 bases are TGTGCCAGCAGCTCCAATTATCCAGGTTGGAATTCACCCCTCCACTTT. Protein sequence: CASSSNYPGWNSPLHF.

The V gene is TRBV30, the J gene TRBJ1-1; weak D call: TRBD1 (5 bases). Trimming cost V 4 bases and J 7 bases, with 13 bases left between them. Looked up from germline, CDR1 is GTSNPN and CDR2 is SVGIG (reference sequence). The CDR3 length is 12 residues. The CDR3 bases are TGTGCCTGGACGGGACGGGAGATTGAAGCTTTCTTT. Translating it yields CAWTGREIEAFF.

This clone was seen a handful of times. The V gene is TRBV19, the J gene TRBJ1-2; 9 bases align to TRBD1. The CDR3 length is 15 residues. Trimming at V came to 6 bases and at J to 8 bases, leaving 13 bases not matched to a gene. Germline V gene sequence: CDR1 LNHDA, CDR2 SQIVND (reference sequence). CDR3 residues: CASRNTGTGRGGYTF. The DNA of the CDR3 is TGTGCCAGTAGAAATACCGGGACAGGGCGAGGGGGCTACACCTTC.

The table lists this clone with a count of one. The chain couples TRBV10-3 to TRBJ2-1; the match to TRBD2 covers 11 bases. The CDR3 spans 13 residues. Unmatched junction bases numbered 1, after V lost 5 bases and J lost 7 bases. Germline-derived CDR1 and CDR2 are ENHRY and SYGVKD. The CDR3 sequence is CAISTSGGNEQFF. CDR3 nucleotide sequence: TGTGCCATCAGTACTAGCGGGGGTAATGAGCAGTTCTTC.